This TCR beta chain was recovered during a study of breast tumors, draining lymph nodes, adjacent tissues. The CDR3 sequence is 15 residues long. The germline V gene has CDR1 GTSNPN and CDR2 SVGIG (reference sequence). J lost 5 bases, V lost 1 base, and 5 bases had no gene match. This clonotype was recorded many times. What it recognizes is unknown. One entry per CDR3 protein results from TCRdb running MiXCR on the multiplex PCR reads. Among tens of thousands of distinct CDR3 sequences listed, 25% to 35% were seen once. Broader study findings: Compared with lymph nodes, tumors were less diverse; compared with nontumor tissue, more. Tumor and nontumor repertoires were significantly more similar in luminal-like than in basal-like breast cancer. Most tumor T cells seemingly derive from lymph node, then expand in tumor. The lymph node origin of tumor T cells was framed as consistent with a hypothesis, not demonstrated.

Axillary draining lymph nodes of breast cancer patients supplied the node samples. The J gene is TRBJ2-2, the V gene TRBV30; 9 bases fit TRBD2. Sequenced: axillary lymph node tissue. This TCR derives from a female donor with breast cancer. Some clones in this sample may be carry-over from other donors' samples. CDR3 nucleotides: TGTGCCTGGAGTGAGCGCGGACTAGCGACCGGGGAGCTGTTTTTT. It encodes CAWSERGLATGELFF.